This entry lists 3 T cell receptor beta chains sequenced from one sample in a study of beta chain features in type 1 diabetes. The isolated RNA, all of it, was reverse transcribed, so expressed TCRB transcripts were what got sequenced. Assay: immunoSEQ multiplex PCR; the TCRdb copy retains only in-frame clones and omits some. The sample shows roughly 610,000 clones, 15% to 17% of them seen only once. The sequenced sample consisted of naive CD4+ T cells from blood. The receptors shown here come from a man younger than 30 in good health.

This clone was observed a few times. The V gene is TRBV4-2, the J gene TRBJ2-1; 10 bases map to TRBD2. Germline V gives CDR1 LGHNA, CDR2 YNFKEQ. The V segment lost 6 bases and the J segment 8 bases; nucleotides outside the gene matches: 16. The length of the CDR3 is 17 residues. CDR3 protein: CASSKNFASGSEDEQFF. DNA of the CDR3: TGTGCCAGCAGTAAAAATTTCGCTAGCGGGAGTGAGGATGAGCAGTTCTTC.

This clone occurred a few times. The V gene is TRBV5-5, the J gene TRBJ2-3; D gene unclear. With 1 base removed from V and 2 bases from J, the gap between germline ends came to 2 bases. The length of the CDR3 is 12 residues. CDR1 is SGHKS, CDR2 YYEKEE, per germline (reference sequence). CDR3 region: CASSLLTDTQYF. CDR3 coding DNA: TGTGCCAGCAGCTTGCTCACAGATACGCAGTATTTT.

There are a few counts of this clone. The gene calls are TRBV29-1 and TRBJ1-1, with D possibly TRBD1 on 6 matching bases. This CDR3 is built from 13 residues. Deletions cut 5 bases from V and 5 bases from J, with 15 bases between. Germline CDR1 reads SQVTM; CDR2 reads ANQGSEA. The CDR3 loop is CSVRFWGRTEAFF. The CDR3 nucleotides are TGCAGCGTTCGCTTTTGGGGGCGGACTGAAGCTTTCTTT. The whole variable domain, remainder taken from reference TRBV29-1 and TRBJ1-1, is SAVISQKPSRDICQRGTSLTIQCQVDSQVTMMFWYRQQPGQSLTLIATANQGSEATYESGFVIDKFPISRPNLTFSTLTVSNMSPEDSSIYLCSVRFWGRTEAFFGQGTRLTVV.